This record covers a single TCR beta chain. Its antigen is currently not known. One base away there is no much larger clone; base qualities are not given. This sample stems from a study of cytomegalovirus exposure and HLA in healthy donors (dated 2017 in TCRdb). At the level of the whole study: An earlier analysis of approximately 600 of the donors reported 250 to 300 Gb of sequence data and 100 million to 130 million unique TCR beta sequences from some 180 million T cells. The study aimed to test whether signatures of past pathogen exposure could be identified by cataloging public T cell receptors. Donor age, sex, ethnicity and CMV serostatus were collected together with the repertoire data. Typing coverage varied by locus: about 620-630 donors for A, B, C, DRB1 and DQB1; roughly 510 for DQA1; nearly 610 for DPA1; around 490 for DPB1. Class I and class II HLA loci were covered by the typing at four-digit resolution. In addition to the first cohort of 650 to 800 subjects, a separate validation cohort of approximately 110 different subjects was used. The study profiled the T cell repertoires of 500 to 800 subjects by immunosequencing and related them to cytomegalovirus serostatus. Of the roughly 400 genotyped donors, about 80% fell in the genetic ancestry cluster associated with self-reported Caucasian donors. Rather than drawing on any new phenotypic data, the later analysis identified candidate immune exposures from TCR beta sequences and the way those sequences occurred across donors. Every discovery cohort repertoire had been produced on one sequencing platform. A later analysis re-analyzed previously published TCR beta repertoires from 666 donors and added high-resolution HLA genotyping to study TCR occurrence patterns. In a later genetic analysis, genome-wide SNP genotypes for about three fifths of the 666 donors were used, and that subset was treated as a discovery cohort. Across about 370 genotyped donors of the cohort, an average of roughly 250,000 unique TCR beta nucleotide sequences per donor were sequenced, and roughly 20% of those sequences were non-productive. About 300 gigabases of sequencing data and around 88 million unique TCR sequences made up an early release that covered 500 to 650 HLA-typed donors. Roughly 5 DR-DQ haplotypes were handled as single units for association and clustering because linkage in the cohort was strong. An earlier analysis of around 580 of the donors used high-throughput TCR beta sequencing to judge whether each TCR beta V gene segment behaved as functional or pseudogenic. To predict cytomegalovirus infection status, the study brought together high-throughput TCR immunosequencing, statistical association of individual TCRs with disease status, and machine learning. Paper-wide results and their limitations: Broadly in line with IMGT annotations, most TCR beta V segments showed up in productive rearrangements about 87% or about 30% of the time in an earlier analysis of several hundred of the donors. According to a later analysis, parvovirus B19, influenza, CMV and Epstein-Barr virus appeared linked to several top co-occurrence clusters. Because some donors lacked HLA typing at each locus, the association tests relied only on the typed subset. Because the 87-base-pair reads could not distinguish some IMGT-functional V segments, including TRBV6-2 and TRBV6-3, those segments were excluded. Correlated functional status among segregating V segments might reflect linkage disequilibrium, but an unknown experimental factor could not be ruled out. In vitro tests confirmed that a few of the cytomegalovirus-associated TCR beta chains recognize cytomegalovirus antigens. Immune exposure information for the cohort was limited to CMV serostatus. When HLA alleles, especially DR and DQ, strongly co-occurred, TCR associations were difficult to assign to individual alleles. Because counts were too low, some 17 rarely observed V segments, including chromosome 9 orphons, were excluded from the earlier analysis of 587 of the donors. A later genetic analysis associated a missense DCLRE1C variant with V-gene and J-gene trimming of TCR beta chains, and an independent cohort replicated the association. In both the original and validation cohorts, the classifier was reported to diagnose cytomegalovirus status with high specificity and sensitivity. A further reported finding was that TCR beta sequences accurately predicted the HLA-A and HLA-B alleles for most subjects in the first cohort. A later analysis found that most CMV-associated TCR beta chains appeared HLA-restricted, with HLA associations seemingly driven largely by CMV exposure. In a later genetic analysis, fewer N-insertions in productive TCRs were reported among donors in an Asian-associated ancestry cluster than the approximately 710-donor mean. A total of fewer than 200 TCR beta chains were listed by the study as associated with cytomegalovirus. According to the authors, the approach could potentially be generalized to other disease states and immunological phenotypes. The cohort was sequenced for TCR beta chains only, and without alpha or paired-chain data the features that could be detected were limited. Presence/absence analyses assumed roughly uniform sequencing depth across donors, an assumption that may not hold. Specific HLA alleles were associated with roughly 17,000 TCR beta sequences at a false discovery rate of 0.05 in a later analysis. A cluster of highly shared sequence variants was judged likely to represent a technical artifact of the sequencing pipeline. Most TCR sequences were observed very rarely across donors, whereas some public TCRs were present in many individuals. Compared with equally common non-associated chains, HLA-associated TCR beta chains in a later analysis were more clonally expanded and had lower generation probabilities. A later analysis found that TCR association rates varied across HLA loci, with DRB1 alleles showing the most associated TCRs and HLA-C alleles the fewest.

The method behind the library was the immunoSEQ multiplex PCR assay. For the multiplex PCR, a mixture combining 60 forward primers for TCR Vbeta segments and 13 reverse primers for TCR Jbeta segments was used. The CDR3 region of rearranged TCR beta genes was amplified from genomic DNA with a multiplex PCR assay. The Illumina HiSeq System was used to sequence the amplified TCR beta libraries as 87-base-pair reads. In the source study's methods: In a later analysis, tens of millions of unique TCR beta chains were counted across the 690 or so repertoires, and around 10 million of these chains were shared by at least two donors. To remove PCR and sequencing errors, raw reads were error-corrected and collapsed into unique sequences using a nearest-neighbor algorithm that merged closely related sequences. To assign V, D and J gene segments, CDR3 sequences were aligned to IMGT reference sequences. Each retained sequence needed at least a six-nucleotide match to both a V gene segment and a J gene segment. A rearrangement was called productive if the CDR3 had no stop codons and remained in frame with V and J, and every other rearrangement was called non-productive. Following IMGT convention, CDR3 was defined as the stretch from the second conserved V-encoded cysteine to the conserved J-encoded phenylalanine. The earlier analysis of more than 450 of the donors excluded sequences that lacked an unambiguous match to a single V gene segment. In an earlier analysis of approximately 550 of the donors, V segments were called functional above 56.7% productive rearrangements and were called segregating when the between-donor standard deviation exceeded 5%. A statistical classification framework was built for diagnosing cytomegalovirus status from the catalog of TCR beta chain sequences. A later analysis assigned V and J genes by comparing TCR nucleotide sequences with IMGT/GENE-DB human TR gene sequences. A later analysis assigned CDR3 sequences and most-parsimonious VDJ recombination scenarios with the TCRdist pipeline. In a later analysis, each TCR beta chain was defined by its CDR3 amino acid sequence together with its V-gene family, and reads without a unique V-gene family were excluded. A later analysis removed 450 to 600 highly shared, low-generation-probability nucleotide sequences to deal with suspected cross-contamination and a sequencing artifact. In a later analysis, a clonal expansion index was calculated for each public chain from normalized within-repertoire ranks of inferred template counts. Generation probabilities in a later analysis came from a VDJ recombination model fitted to out-of-frame rearrangements, and those results were checked against IGoR. Hypergeometric tests were used in a later analysis to score TCR-TCR, TCR-HLA and TCR-CMV co-occurrence, with a repertoire-size bias correction applied to the TCR pairs. In a later analysis, false discovery rates were estimated by permuting HLA or CMV assignments 20 times. In a later analysis, co-occurring TCRs were grouped with DBSCAN, and TCRdist sequence similarity was added when clustering was performed within HLA-allele-positive subsets. Repertoires with fewer than 30,000 or more than 120,000 public chains, plus five repertoires with anomalous nucleotide sharing, were excluded from co-occurrence clustering. The immuneACCESS repertoire file appears here via TCRdb, limited to in-frame rearrangements. These files lack a portion of the clones; in checked studies, under half of the deficit traces to unresolved V genes, and the cause of the others is not known. The D gene and trimming were derived from the DNA, and the V and J assignments and clone size from that table. The sample yields roughly 200,000 clones; approximately 83% were counted once. Under 0.85% of the sample rests with the top ten.

The cohort consisted of 600 to 750 healthy bone marrow donors. Cohort members were all nominally healthy when sampled, although unrecorded immune exposures were likely present. The donor tested CMV seronegative and was one of the 352 seronegative cohort members. Each donor provided a peripheral blood sample, and peripheral blood mononuclear cells were used for TCR beta sequencing. The Qiagen DNeasy Blood Extraction Kit was used to extract genomic DNA from the blood cell samples. Reading from cysteine to phenylalanine, the CDR3 counts 15 amino acids. Only the CDR3 DNA is retained, 45 bases long and in frame from the first base. V gives up 4 bases and J gives up 1 base, and the segment between their germline ends measures 9 bases. The germline V gene gives CDR1 as SGDLS and CDR2 as YYNGEE.

The chain is made from TRBV9 and TRBJ2-6; too little of a D gene remains to name it. The clonotype originates from a boy aged 2-15 years in good health and CMV-seronegative. Specimen: PBMCs. Read as DNA, the sequence is TGTGCCAGCAGCTTAACGGTGTCTGGGGCCAACGTCCTGACTTTC. It codes for CASSLTVSGANVLTF.